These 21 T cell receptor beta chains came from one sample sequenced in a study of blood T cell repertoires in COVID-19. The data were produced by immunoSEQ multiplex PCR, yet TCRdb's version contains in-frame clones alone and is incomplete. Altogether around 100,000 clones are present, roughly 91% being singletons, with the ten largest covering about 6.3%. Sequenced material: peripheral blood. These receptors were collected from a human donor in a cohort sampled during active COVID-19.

The CDR3 bases are TGTGCCAGCAGAAGTGGGGCCTCCTACAATGAGCAGTTCTTC. It specifies CASRSGASYNEQFF. V is TRBV7-2 and J is TRBJ2-1; a possible D gene is TRBD1 (5 bases). There are 14 residues in the CDR3. V was clipped by 6 bases and J by 0 bases, with 9 bases between them. Germline V gene data show CDR1 as SGHTA and CDR2 as FQGNSA. The full variable domain, its missing parts supplied by reference TRBV7-2 and TRBJ2-1, is GAGVSQSPSNKVTEKGKDVELRCDPISGHTALYWYRQSLGQGLEFLIYFQGNSAPDKSGLPSDRFSAERTGGSVSTLTIQRTQQEDSAVYLCASRSGASYNEQFFGPGTRLTVL.

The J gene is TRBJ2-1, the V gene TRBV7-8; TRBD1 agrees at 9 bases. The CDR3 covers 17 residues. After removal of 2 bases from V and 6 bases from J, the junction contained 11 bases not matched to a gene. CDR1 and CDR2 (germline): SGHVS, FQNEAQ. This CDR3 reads CASSLTSGTGFPNEQFF. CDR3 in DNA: TGTGCCAGCAGCTTAACATCCGGGACAGGGTTTCCCAATGAGCAGTTCTTC.

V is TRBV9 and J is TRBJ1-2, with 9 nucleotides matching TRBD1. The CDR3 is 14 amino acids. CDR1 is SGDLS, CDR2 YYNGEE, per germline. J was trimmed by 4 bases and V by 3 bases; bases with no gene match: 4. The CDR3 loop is CASSGVTGGYGYTF. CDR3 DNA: TGTGCCAGCAGCGGAGTGACAGGGGGCTATGGCTACACCTTC. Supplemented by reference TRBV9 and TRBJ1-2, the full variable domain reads DSGVTQTPKHLITATGQRVTLRCSPRSGDLSVYWYQQSLDQGLQFLIQYYNGEERAKGNILERFSAQQFPDLHSELNLSSLELGDSALYFCASSGVTGGYGYTFGSGTRLTVV.

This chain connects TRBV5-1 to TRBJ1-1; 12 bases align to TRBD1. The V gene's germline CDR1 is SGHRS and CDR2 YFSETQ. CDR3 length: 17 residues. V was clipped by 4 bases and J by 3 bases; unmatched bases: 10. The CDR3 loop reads CASSRGQGAYLDTEAFF. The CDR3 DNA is TGCGCCAGCAGCCGGGGACAGGGGGCTTATCTGGACACTGAAGCTTTCTTT.

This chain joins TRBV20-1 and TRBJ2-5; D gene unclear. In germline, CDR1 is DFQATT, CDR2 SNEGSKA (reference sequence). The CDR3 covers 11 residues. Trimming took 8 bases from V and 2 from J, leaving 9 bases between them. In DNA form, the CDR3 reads TGCAGTCTAGATACACAAGAGACCCAGTACTTC. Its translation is CSLDTQETQYF.

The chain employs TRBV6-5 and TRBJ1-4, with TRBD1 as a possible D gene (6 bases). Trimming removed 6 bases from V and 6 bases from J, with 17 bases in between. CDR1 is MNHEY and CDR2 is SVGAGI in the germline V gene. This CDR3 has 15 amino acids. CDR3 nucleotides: TGTGCCAGCAGGGCCCAGGGGCGGAGAGATGAAAAACTGTTTTTT. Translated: CASRAQGRRDEKLFF.

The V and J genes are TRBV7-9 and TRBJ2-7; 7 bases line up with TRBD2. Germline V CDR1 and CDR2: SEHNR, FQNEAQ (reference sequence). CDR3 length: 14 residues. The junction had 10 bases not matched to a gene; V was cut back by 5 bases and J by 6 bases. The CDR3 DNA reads TGTGCCAGCAGCCCACCCTGGGGGGGGAGCGAGCAGTACTTC. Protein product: CASSPPWGGSEQYF.

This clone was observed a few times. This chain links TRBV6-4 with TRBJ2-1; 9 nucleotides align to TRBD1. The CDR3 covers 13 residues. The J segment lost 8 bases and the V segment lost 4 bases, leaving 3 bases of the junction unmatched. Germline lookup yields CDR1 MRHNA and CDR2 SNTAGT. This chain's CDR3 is CASSGTGEDEQFF. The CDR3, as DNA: TGTGCCAGCAGTGGGACAGGGGAGGATGAGCAGTTCTTC.

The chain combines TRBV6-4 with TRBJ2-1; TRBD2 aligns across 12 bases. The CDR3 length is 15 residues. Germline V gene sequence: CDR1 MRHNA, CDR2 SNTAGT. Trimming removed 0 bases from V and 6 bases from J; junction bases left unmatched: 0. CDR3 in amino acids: CASSDSTSGSNEQFF. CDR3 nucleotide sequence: TGTGCCAGCAGTGACTCGACTAGCGGGAGCAATGAGCAGTTCTTC.

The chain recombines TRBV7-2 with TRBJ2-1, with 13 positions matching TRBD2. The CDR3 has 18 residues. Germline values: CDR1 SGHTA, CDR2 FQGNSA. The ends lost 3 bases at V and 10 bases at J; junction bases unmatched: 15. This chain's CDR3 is CASSLTLPTSGRASEQFF. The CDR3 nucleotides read TGTGCCAGCAGCTTGACCCTCCCAACTAGCGGGAGGGCCTCGGAGCAGTTCTTC.

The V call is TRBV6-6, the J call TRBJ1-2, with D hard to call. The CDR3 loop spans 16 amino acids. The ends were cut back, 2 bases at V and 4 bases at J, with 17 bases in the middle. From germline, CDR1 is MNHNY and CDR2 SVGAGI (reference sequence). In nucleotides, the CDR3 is TGTGCCAGCAGTTACCGGTCGGTCGGGGAGATCTATGGCTACACCTTC. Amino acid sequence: CASSYRSVGEIYGYTF.

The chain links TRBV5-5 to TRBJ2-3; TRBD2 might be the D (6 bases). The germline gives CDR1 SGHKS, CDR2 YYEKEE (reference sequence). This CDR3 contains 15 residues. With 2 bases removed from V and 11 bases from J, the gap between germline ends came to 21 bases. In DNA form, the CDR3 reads TGTGCCAGCAGCTTCTCGGAGGGATCCGGTTTGGAGCAGTATTTT. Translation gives CASSFSEGSGLEQYF.

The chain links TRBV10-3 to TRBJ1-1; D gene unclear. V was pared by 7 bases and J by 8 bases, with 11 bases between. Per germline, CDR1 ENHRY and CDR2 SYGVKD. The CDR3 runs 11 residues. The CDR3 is CAIKEDREAFF. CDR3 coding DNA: TGTGCCATCAAGGAGGATCGGGAAGCTTTCTTT.

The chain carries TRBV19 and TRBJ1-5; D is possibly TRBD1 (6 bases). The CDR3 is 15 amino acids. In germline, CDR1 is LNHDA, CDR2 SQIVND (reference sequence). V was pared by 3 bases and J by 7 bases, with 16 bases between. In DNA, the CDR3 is TGTGCCAGTAGTATTGAGACAGGTTTAGGGCAGCCCCAGCATTTT. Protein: CASSIETGLGQPQHF.

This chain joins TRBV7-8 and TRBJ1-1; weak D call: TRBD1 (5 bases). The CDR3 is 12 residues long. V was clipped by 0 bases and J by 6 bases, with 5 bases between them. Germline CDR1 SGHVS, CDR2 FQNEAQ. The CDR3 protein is CASSLAGAEAFF. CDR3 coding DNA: TGTGCCAGCAGCTTAGCAGGGGCTGAAGCTTTCTTT.

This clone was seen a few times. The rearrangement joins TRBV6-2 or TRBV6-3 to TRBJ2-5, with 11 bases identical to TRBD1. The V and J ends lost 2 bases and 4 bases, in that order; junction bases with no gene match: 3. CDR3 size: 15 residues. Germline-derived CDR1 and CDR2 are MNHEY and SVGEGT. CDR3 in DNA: TGTGCCAGCAGTTACCCCGGACAGGGGGCAGAGACCCAGTACTTC. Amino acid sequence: CASSYPGQGAETQYF.

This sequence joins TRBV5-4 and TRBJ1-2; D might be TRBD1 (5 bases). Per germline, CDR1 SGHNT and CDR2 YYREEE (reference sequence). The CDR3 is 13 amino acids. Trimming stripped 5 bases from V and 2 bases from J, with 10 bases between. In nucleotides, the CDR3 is TGTGCCAGCAGTCCCGACAGAAACTATGGCTACACCTTC. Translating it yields CASSPDRNYGYTF.

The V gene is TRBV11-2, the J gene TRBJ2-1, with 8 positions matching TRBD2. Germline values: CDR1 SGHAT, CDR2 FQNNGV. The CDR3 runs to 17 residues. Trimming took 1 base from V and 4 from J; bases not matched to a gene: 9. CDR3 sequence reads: CASSLVPGGFNYNEQFF. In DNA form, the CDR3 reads TGTGCCAGCAGCTTAGTTCCGGGAGGGTTCAATTACAATGAGCAGTTCTTC.

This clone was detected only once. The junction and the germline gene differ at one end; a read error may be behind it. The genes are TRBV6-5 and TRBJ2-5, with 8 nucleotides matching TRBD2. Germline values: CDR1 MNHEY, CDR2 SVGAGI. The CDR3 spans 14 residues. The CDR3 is CASSYSSGGPIEHF. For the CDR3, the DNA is TGTGCCAGCAGTTACTCCAGCGGGGGCCCGATAGAGCACTTC.

This CDR3 reads CASSRGDQETQYF. In DNA, the CDR3 is TGCGCCAGCTCCCGGGGGGATCAAGAGACCCAGTACTTC. This chain uses TRBV5-1 with TRBJ2-5, with 7 bases aligning to TRBD2. The CDR3 extends over 13 amino acids. Per the germline V gene, CDR1 is SGHRS and CDR2 is YFSETQ. Trimming took 7 bases from V and 2 from J; bases not matched to a gene: 5. Using reference TRBV5-1 and TRBJ2-5 for the parts outside the CDR3, the full variable domain is KAGVTQTPRYLIKTRGQQVTLSCSPISGHRSVSWYQQTPGQGLQFLFEYFSETQRNKGNFPGRFSGRQFSNSRSEMNVSTLELGDSALYLCASSRGDQETQYFGPGTRLLVL.

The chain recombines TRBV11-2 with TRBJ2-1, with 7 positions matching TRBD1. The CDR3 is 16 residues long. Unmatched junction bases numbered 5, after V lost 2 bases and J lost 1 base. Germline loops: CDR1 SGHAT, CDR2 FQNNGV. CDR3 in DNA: TGTGCCAGCAGCTTATCGAGGGGGCCGTCCTACAATGAGCAGTTCTTC. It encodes CASSLSRGPSYNEQFF.